The present entry profiles one T cell receptor (beta chain) with its context. Per the germline V gene, CDR1 is LGHDT and CDR2 is YNNKEL (reference sequence). There are 17 residues in the CDR3. V dropped 0 bases and J dropped 3 bases, with 15 bases sitting between them. This sample is part of a study of blood T cell repertoires in COVID-19. Overall study: There were acute and convalescent COVID-19 samples, and they came from the United States, Italy and Spain. T cells, B-cell-depleted T cells, or PBMCs provided the cDNA or gDNA that served as material.

How the authors handled the data: The assay estimated nucleated cells by amplifying reference gene primers. The data were produced by immunoSEQ multiplex PCR, yet TCRdb's version contains in-frame clones alone and is incomplete. Clone size and the V and J calls come from that table; the DNA yielded D and trimming. The data show around 220,000 clones, around nine tenths seen once. This chain joins TRBV3-1 (or the pseudogene TRBV3-2) and TRBJ2-4, with D possibly being TRBD2 (6 bases). This clonotype originated in a middle-aged woman who had recovered from COVID-19. Sequencing input: peripheral blood. Here the CDR3 reads CASSQDLGGSGKNIQYF. CDR3 bases: TGTGCCAGCAGCCAAGATTTGGGGGGATCCGGCAAAAACATTCAGTACTTC.